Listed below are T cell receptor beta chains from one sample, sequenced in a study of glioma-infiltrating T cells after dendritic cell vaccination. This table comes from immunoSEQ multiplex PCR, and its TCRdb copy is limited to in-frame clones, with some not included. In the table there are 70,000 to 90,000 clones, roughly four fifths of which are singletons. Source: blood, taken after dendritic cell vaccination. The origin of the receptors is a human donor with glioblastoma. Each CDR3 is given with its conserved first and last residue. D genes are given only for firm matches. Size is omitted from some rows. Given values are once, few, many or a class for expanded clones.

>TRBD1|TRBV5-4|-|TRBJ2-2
TGTGCCAGCAGCGTAGGGACAGGGGGCGCTTCTATCACCGGGGAGCTGTTTTTT
CASSVGTGGASITGELFF
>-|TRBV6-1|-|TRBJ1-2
TGTGCCAGCAGTGAGGGGCAACACTATGGCTACACCTTC
CASSEGQHYGYTF
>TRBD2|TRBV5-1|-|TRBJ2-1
TGCGCCACCCGGCCTTCAGCGGGGGTGCGAGGGTCCTACAATGAGCAGTTCTTC
CATRPSAGVRGSYNEQFF
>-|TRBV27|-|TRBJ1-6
TGTGCCAGCAGGGAGACAGAGCTTAATTCACCCCTCCACTTT
CASRETELNSPLHF
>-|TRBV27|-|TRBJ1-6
TGTGCCAGCAGCCAGGGTGGATCACCCCTCCACTTT
CASSQGGSPLHF
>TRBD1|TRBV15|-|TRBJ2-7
TGTGCCACCAGCAGAGGATCCGGGACAGGGGCTATCTACGAGCAGTACTTC
CATSRGSGTGAIYEQYF
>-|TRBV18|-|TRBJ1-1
TGTGCCAGCTCACCAGCGTCACAGGGGAACACTGAAGCTTTCTTT
CASSPASQGNTEAFF
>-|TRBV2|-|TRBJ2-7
TGTGCCATAGACTCAAGGAGCTCCTACGAGCAGTACTTC
CAIDSRSSYEQYF
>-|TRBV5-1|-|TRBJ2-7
TGCGCCAGCAGCCCCGGGAAGGGCGAGCAGTACTTC
CASSPGKGEQYF
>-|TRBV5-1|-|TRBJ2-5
TGCGCCAGCAGCACAACCCAGGGCGCGGAGACCCAGTACTTC
CASSTTQGAETQYF
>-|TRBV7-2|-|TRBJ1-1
TGTGCCAGCAGCTTAGGGTTAAGGCAGGGAGGCTTAGCTTTCTTT
CASSLGLRQGGLAFF
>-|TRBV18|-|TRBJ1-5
TGTGCCAGCTCACCACAGACAAGCACGGGAGGGCAGCCCCAGCATTTT
CASSPQTSTGGQPQHF
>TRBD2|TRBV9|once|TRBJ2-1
TGTGCCAGCAGCGTCTTAGCGGGGACCTACAATGAGCAGTTCTTC
CASSVLAGTYNEQFF
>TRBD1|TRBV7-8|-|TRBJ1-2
TGTGCCAGCAGCTTAGCGGGTGACAGGGTGGGTGGCTACACCTTC
CASSLAGDRVGGYTF
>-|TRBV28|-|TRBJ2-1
TGTGCCAGCAACCCCCCAGGGACCTACAATGAGCAGTTCTTC
CASNPPGTYNEQFF
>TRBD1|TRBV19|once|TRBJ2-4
TGTGCCAGTGGAGGACAGGATATTATTCAGTACTTC
CASGGQDIIQYF
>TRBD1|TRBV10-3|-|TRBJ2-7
TGTGCCATCAGTGATCACGGGACAGGGGGCTACGAGCAGTACTTC
CAISDHGTGGYEQYF
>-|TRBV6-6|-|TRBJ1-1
TGTGCCTGCGCAGAGGGGAACACTGAAGCTTTCTTT
CACAEGNTEAFF
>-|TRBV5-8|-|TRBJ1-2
TGTGCCAGCAGCTTGGACAGGGTAGTTAACTATGGCTACACCTTC
CASSLDRVVNYGYTF
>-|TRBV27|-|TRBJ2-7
TGTGCCAGCAGTTTAGGCCGGACTTCCTACGAGCAGTACTTC
CASSLGRTSYEQYF
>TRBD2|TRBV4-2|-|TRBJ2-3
TGTGCCAGCAGCAGTCTAGCGGGGGGGGGCGATACGCAGTATTTT
CASSSLAGGGDTQYF
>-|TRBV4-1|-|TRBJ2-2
TGCGCCAGCAGCCATCAGACAGAGGTGAACACCGGGGAGCTGTTTTTT
CASSHQTEVNTGELFF
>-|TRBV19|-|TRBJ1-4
TGTGCCAGTAGTATCGGGGGAGACTTTGAAAAACTGTTTTTT
CASSIGGDFEKLFF
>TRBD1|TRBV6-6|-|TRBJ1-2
TGTGCCAGCAGTTACTCATCGGGACAGCTCTATGGCTACACCTTC
CASSYSSGQLYGYTF
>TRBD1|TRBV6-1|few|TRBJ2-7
TGTGCCAGCAGTCACAGGGGTCCCTACGAGCAGTACTTC
CASSHRGPYEQYF
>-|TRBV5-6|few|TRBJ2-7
TGTGCCAGCAGTCCCTATTACGAGCAGTACTTC
CASSPYYEQYF
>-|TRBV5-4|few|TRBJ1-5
TGTGCCAGCAGCCAAGATAGTCCAGCGTCGAATCAGCCCCAGCATTTT
CASSQDSPASNQPQHF
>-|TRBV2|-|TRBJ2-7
TGTGCCAGCAGTGACAGGGGAAGTAGTTCCTACGAGCAGTACTTC
CASSDRGSSSYEQYF
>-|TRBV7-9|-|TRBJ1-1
TGTGCCAGCAGCTTACAGGGAATGAACACTGAAGCTTTCTTT
CASSLQGMNTEAFF
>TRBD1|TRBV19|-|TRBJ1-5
TGTGCCAGTACCTACAGGGGGCAGAATCAGCCCCAGCATTTT
CASTYRGQNQPQHF
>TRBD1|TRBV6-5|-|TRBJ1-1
TGTGCCAGCAGTCTAACAGGGGGCCCGGAAACTGAAGCTTTCTTT
CASSLTGGPETEAFF
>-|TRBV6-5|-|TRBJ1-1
TGTGCCAGCAGTGCCATAGCAGAATCTGAAGCTTTCTTT
CASSAIAESEAFF
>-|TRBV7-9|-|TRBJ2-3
TGTGCCAGCAGCTTAGACAGGGACATTTCAGATACGCAGTATTTT
CASSLDRDISDTQYF
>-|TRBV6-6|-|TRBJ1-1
TGTGCCAGCAGTTACAAATCACAGGGTTTCACTGAAGCTTTCTTT
CASSYKSQGFTEAFF
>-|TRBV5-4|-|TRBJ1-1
TGTGCCAGCAGCTTGTCACAGAACACTGAAGCTTTCTTT
CASSLSQNTEAFF
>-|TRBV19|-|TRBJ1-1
TGTGCCAGTAGTCTACCCCGAGAGGGCCACGAAGCTTTCTTT
CASSLPREGHEAFF
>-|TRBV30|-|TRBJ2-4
TGTGCCTGGAGTGTACATTACAGGGCAGCAGGGACCAAAAACATTCAGTACTTC
CAWSVHYRAAGTKNIQYF
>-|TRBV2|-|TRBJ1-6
TGTGCCAGCAGTGTTCAGACCCAGAGGGATTCACCCCTCCACTTT
CASSVQTQRDSPLHF
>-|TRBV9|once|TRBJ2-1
TGTGCCAGCAGCGTACTGGGGGCTGATGAGCAGTTCTTC
CASSVLGADEQFF
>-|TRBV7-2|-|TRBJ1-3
TGTGCCAGCAGCTTATCGGGGGTCGGAAACACCATATATTTT
CASSLSGVGNTIYF
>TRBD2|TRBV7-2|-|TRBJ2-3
TGTGCCAGCAGCTCTCGAGGGACTAGCGGGGCCACAGATACGCAGTATTTT
CASSSRGTSGATDTQYF
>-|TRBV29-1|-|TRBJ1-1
TGCAGCGTTGAAACAGCCAACACTGAAGCTTTCTTT
CSVETANTEAFF
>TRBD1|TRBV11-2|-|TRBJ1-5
TGTGCCAGCAGCTTAGACGGTGGGGGGGACGCAGGGGGCCAGCCCCAGCATTTT
CASSLDGGGDAGGQPQHF
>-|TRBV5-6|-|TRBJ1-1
TGTGCCAGCAGCTCGGGACATCTGAACACTGAAGCTTTCTTT
CASSSGHLNTEAFF
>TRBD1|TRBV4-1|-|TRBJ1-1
TGCGCCAGCAGCCAAGCAATGGAGACAGGGTACGCTTTCTTT
CASSQAMETGYAFF
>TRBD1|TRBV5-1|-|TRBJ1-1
TGCGCCAGCAGCACCCCTGGGACAGGGCAGAACACTGAAGCTTTCTTT
CASSTPGTGQNTEAFF
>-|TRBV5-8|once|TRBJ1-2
TGTGCCAGCACCCGCGGCGGAATCCTTAACTATGGCTACACCTTC
CASTRGGILNYGYTF
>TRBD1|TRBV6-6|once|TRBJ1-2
TGTGCCAGCAGCCCAGGACAGGGGAACTATGGCTACACCTTC
CASSPGQGNYGYTF
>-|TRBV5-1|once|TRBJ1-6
TGCGCCAGCAGCCCCCGGGGTATGGATTCACCCCTCCACTTT
CASSPRGMDSPLHF
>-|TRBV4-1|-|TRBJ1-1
TGCGCCAGCAGCCAGGCGGTAAACACTGAAGCTTTCTTT
CASSQAVNTEAFF
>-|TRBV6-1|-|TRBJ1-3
TGTGCCAGCGAGGTCTCTGGAAACACCATATATTTT
CASEVSGNTIYF